These 9 T cell receptor beta chains originate from one sample sequenced in a study of T cell changes during pregnancy in multiple sclerosis. Libraries were prepared by immunoSEQ multiplex PCR; TCRdb keeps only in-frame clonotypes and omits some of them. The repertoire holds 75,000 to 85,000 clones, with around 93% as singletons. This material consisted of peripheral blood, taken in the second trimester of pregnancy. Source of these receptors: a female donor with multiple sclerosis, enrolled in a pregnancy study.

The chain has TRBV5-4 and TRBJ2-1; D is ambiguous. This CDR3 has 14 residues. V shed 0 bases and J shed 9 bases, with 13 bases lying between them. The germline V gene encodes CDR1 SGHNT and CDR2 YYREEE (reference sequence). CDR3 sequence reads: CASSLGGDPREQFF. The CDR3, as DNA: TGTGCCAGCAGCTTGGGTGGAGACCCCCGTGAGCAGTTCTTC.

The rearrangement links TRBV27 to TRBJ2-3, with no clear D. Germline-derived CDR1 and CDR2 are MNHEY and SMNVEV (reference sequence). V lost 3 bases and J lost 0, with 10 bases in between. This CDR3 is built from 15 residues. DNA for the CDR3: TGTGCCAGCAGTTTTATTGCTAGTAGCACAGATACGCAGTATTTT. Translation gives CASSFIASSTDTQYF.

The rearrangement uses TRBV5-1 and TRBJ2-3, with 13 bases that match TRBD2. The CDR3 sequence is 20 residues long. Losses at the gene ends were 0 bases for V and 3 bases for J; bases not matched to a gene: 13. CDR1 and CDR2 from the germline V gene are SGHRS and YFSETQ. CDR3 in amino acids: CASSLDLRTSGSERTDTQYF. The CDR3, as DNA: TGCGCCAGCAGCTTGGATCTGAGGACTAGCGGGAGCGAGAGAACAGATACGCAGTATTTT.

The chain has TRBV6-1 and TRBJ2-2; D ambiguous. V was cut by 6 bases and J by 5 bases, with 16 bases left in between. The CDR3 extends over 15 amino acids. The germline CDR1 and CDR2 sequences are MNHNS and SASEGT. The CDR3 here is CASSSRSAGTGELFF. CDR3 DNA sequence: TGTGCCAGCAGCTCACGGTCCGCCGGGACCGGGGAGCTGTTTTTT.

The chain links TRBV29-1 to TRBJ2-6; 11 bases line up with TRBD1. V lost 5 bases, J lost 2 bases, and 5 bases stayed unmatched. The CDR3 has 16 residues. Germline V gene lookup returns CDR1 SQVTM and CDR2 ANQGSEA. The CDR3 DNA reads TGCAGCGTTTTAGGACAGGGGGCTGCTGGGGCCAACGTCCTGACTTTC. Protein sequence: CSVLGQGAAGANVLTF.

V usage is TRBV28 and J usage is TRBJ1-5; D ambiguous. The germline gives CDR1 MDHEN, CDR2 SYDVKM. V was clipped by 7 bases and J by 2 bases, with 18 bases between them. The CDR3 is made up of 16 amino acids. The CDR3 sequence: CASTYRVRPRNQPQHF. The CDR3 nucleotides read TGTGCCAGCACGTATCGGGTTCGCCCTCGCAATCAGCCCCAGCATTTT.

The chain uses TRBV10-3 and TRBJ2-1, with 10 nucleotides matching TRBD2. CDR1 is ENHRY and CDR2 is SYGVKD in the germline V gene. V lost 3 bases, J lost 5 bases, and 4 bases stayed unmatched. CDR3 length: 15 residues. The CDR3: CAISDLAGVHNEQFF. For the CDR3, the DNA is TGTGCCATCAGTGATCTAGCGGGGGTCCACAATGAGCAGTTCTTC.

V usage is TRBV9 and J usage is TRBJ1-1; tentatively, D is TRBD1 (6 bases). CDR1 and CDR2 from the germline V gene are SGDLS and YYNGEE. The CDR3 length is 15 residues. Trimming pared 4 bases from V and 5 bases from J, leaving 18 bases between. The CDR3 sequence: CASSPTGGAGTEAFF. In DNA form, the CDR3 reads TGTGCCAGCAGCCCGACCGGGGGGGCTGGAACTGAAGCTTTCTTT. Supplemented by reference TRBV9 and TRBJ1-1, the full variable domain reads DSGVTQTPKHLITATGQRVTLRCSPRSGDLSVYWYQQSLDQGLQFLIQYYNGEERAKGNILERFSAQQFPDLHSELNLSSLELGDSALYFCASSPTGGAGTEAFFGQGTRLTVV.

The chain has TRBV2 and TRBJ2-2, with 9 bases matching TRBD2. Germline assignment: CDR1 SNHLY and CDR2 FYNNEI. This CDR3 is built from 15 residues. The junction had 8 bases not matched to a gene; V was cut back by 8 bases and J by 4 bases. CDR3 loop: CASGLAGAGTGELFF. The CDR3 region has the DNA TGTGCCAGCGGATTAGCGGGGGCGGGCACCGGGGAGCTGTTTTTT.